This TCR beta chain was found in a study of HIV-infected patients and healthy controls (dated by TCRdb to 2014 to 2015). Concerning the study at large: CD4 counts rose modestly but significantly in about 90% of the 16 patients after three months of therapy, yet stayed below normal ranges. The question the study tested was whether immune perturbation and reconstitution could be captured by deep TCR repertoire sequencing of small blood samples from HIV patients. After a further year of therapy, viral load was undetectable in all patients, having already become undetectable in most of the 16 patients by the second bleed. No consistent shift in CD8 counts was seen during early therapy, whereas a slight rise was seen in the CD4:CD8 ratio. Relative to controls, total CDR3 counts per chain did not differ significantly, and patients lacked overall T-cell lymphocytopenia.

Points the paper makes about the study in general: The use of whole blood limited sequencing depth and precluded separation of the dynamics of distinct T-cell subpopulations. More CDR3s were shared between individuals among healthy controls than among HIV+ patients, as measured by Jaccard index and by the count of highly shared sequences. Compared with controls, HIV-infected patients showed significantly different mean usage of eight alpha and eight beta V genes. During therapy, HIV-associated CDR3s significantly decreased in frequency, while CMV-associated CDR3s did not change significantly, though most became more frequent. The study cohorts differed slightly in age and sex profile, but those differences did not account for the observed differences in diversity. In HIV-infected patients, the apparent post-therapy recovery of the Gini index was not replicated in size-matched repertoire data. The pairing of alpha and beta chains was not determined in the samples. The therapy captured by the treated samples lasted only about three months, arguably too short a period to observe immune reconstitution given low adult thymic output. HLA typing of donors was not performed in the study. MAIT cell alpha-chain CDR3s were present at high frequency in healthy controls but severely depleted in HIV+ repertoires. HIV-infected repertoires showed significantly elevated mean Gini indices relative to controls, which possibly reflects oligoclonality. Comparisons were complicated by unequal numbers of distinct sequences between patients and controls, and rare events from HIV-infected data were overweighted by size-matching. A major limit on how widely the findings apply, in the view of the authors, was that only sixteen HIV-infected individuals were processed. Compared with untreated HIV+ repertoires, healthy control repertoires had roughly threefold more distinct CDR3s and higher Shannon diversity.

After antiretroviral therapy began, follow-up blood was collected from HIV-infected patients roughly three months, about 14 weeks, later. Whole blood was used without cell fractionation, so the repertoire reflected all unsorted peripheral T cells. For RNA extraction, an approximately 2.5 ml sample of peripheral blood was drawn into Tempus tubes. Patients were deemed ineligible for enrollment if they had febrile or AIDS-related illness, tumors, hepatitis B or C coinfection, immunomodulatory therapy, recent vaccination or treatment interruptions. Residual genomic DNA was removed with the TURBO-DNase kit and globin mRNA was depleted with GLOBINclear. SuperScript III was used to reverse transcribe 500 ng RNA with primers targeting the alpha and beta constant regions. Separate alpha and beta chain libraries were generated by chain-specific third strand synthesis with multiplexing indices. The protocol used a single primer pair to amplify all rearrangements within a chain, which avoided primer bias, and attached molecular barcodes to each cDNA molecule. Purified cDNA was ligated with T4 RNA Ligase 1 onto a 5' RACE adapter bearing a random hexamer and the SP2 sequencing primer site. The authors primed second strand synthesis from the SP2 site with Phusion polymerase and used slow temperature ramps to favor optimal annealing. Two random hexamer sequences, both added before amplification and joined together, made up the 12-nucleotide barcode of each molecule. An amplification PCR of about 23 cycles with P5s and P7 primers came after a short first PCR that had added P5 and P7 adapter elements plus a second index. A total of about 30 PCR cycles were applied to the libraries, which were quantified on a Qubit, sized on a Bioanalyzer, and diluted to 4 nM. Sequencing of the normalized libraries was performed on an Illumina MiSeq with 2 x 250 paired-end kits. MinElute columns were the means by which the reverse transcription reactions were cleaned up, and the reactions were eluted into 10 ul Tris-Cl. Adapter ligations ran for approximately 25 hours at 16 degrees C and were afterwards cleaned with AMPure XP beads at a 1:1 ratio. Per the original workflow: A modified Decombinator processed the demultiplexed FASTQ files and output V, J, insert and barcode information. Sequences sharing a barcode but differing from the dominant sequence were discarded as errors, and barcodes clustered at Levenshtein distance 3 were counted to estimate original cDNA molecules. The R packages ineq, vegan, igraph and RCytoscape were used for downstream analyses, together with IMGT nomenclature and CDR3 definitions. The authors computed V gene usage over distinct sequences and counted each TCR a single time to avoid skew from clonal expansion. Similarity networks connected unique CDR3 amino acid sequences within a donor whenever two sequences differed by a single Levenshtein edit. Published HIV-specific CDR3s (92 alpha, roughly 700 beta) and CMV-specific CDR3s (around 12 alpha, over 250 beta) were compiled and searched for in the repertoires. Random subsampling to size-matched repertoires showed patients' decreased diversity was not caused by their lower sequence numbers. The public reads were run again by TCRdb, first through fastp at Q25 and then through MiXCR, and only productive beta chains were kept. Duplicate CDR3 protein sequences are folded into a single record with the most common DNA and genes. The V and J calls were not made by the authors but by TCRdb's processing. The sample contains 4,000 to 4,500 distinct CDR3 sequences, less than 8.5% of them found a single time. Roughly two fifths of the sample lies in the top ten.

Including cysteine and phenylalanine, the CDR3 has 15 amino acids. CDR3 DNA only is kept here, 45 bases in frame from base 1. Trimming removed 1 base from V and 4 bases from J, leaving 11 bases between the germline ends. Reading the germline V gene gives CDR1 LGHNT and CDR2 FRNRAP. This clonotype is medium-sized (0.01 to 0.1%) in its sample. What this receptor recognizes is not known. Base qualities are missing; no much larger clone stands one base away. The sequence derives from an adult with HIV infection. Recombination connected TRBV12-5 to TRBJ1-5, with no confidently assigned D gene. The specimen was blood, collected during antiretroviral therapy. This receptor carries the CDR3 CASGLGSAPNQPQHF. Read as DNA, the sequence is TGTGCTAGTGGTTTGGGATCGGCACCTAATCAGCCCCAGCATTTT.